A selection of T cell receptor beta chains follows, all from one sample in a study of vaccination effects on CD4 cells after COVID-19. These receptors are not linked to any known antigen. Data came from immunoSEQ multiplex PCR; TCRdb stores just in-frame clones and leaves some out. The sample shows roughly 27,000 clones, about 77% of them seen only once. Material: CD4+ T cells from PBMCs cultured with HCoV-NL63 spike peptides, obtained before COVID-19 vaccination. Every receptor here comes from a human donor who had a prior SARS-CoV-2 infection. Each CDR3 is given with its conserved first and last residue. A D gene is named only where the DNA matches it firmly. Clone size is not always given. Where it is, it says once, few, many or a class for expanded clones.

d_call | clone_size | j_call | v_call | cdr3_nt | cdr3_aa
TRBD2 | once | TRBJ2-1 | TRBV19 | TGTGCCACCCGACTACTAGCGGGAGGCCCTGAGCAGTTCTTC | CATRLLAGGPEQFF
NA | NA | TRBJ2-3 | TRBV3-1/TRBV3-2 | TGTGCCAGCAGTTTTAGTCAAGATACGCAGTATTTT | CASSFSQDTQYF
TRBD1 | NA | TRBJ1-2 | TRBV9 | TGTGCCAGCAGTGAAAGGACAGGGGGCGATGATGGCTACACCTTC | CASSERTGGDDGYTF
NA | NA | TRBJ2-3 | TRBV12-3/TRBV12-4 | TGTGCCAGCAGTTTGACGGAGGCCGATACGCAGTATTTT | CASSLTEADTQYF
TRBD2 | once | TRBJ2-7 | TRBV11-1 | TGTGCCAGCAGCACAGCTAGCGGGAGGGCCTACGAGCAGTACTTC | CASSTASGRAYEQYF
NA | NA | TRBJ2-5 | TRBV9 | TGTGCCAGCAGCGTCCTGCATGGACTCAAAGAGACCCAGTACTTC | CASSVLHGLKETQYF
TRBD1 | NA | TRBJ1-4 | TRBV6-5 | TGTGCCAGCAGTTTCACCGGGACAGGTAAACTGTTTTTT | CASSFTGTGKLFF
NA | NA | TRBJ2-5 | TRBV19 | TGTGCCACCCGGAGGGGCGGAACAGAGACCCAGTACTTC | CATRRGGTETQYF
TRBD2 | NA | TRBJ2-3 | TRBV5-4 | TGTGCCAGCAGCCACGGACTAGCGGGATCAACAGATACGCAGTATTTT | CASSHGLAGSTDTQYF
NA | NA | TRBJ1-1 | TRBV11-2 | TGTGCCAGCAGCTTACTTCAGGGACTGATCACGAACACTGAAGCTTTCTTT | CASSLLQGLITNTEAFF
NA | NA | TRBJ1-4 | TRBV6-5 | TGTGCCAGCACCATGGAGTGGGGGATTAATGAAAAACTGTTTTTT | CASTMEWGINEKLFF
NA | NA | TRBJ1-3 | TRBV24-1 | TGTGCCCCTAGTCTCGGAAACACCATATATTTT | CAPSLGNTIYF
NA | NA | TRBJ1-2 | TRBV7-8 | TGTGCCAGCAGCGCCGGCAGGGTTGGCTATGGCTACACCTTC | CASSAGRVGYGYTF
TRBD1 | once | TRBJ1-2 | TRBV19 | TGTGCCAGTACCCTGGGTAGGGGGCTTTATGGCTACACCTTC | CASTLGRGLYGYTF
NA | NA | TRBJ2-7 | TRBV4-3 | TGCGCCAGCAGCCAAGAATACGTGCAGGGGTCCTACGAGCAGTACTTC | CASSQEYVQGSYEQYF
TRBD2 | NA | TRBJ2-7 | TRBV19 | TGTGCCAGTAGTATAGATCTCGGGGGAGGGCCCCCGGGGTCCTACGAGCAGTACTTC | CASSIDLGGGPPGSYEQYF
NA | NA | TRBJ2-5 | TRBV2 | TGTGCCAGCATAGTCCCGGGCTCCCTGGAGACCCAGTACTTC | CASIVPGSLETQYF
TRBD1 | NA | TRBJ1-1 | TRBV9 | TGTGCCAGCAGCGTAGAAGGTACAGGGGGGACTGAAGCTTTCTTT | CASSVEGTGGTEAFF
NA | NA | TRBJ2-2 | TRBV7-2 | TGTGCCAGCAGCTTAGAGTCGGGGGTTAACACCGGGGAGCTGTTTTTT | CASSLESGVNTGELFF
TRBD1 | NA | TRBJ1-2 | TRBV7-3 | TGTGCCAGCAGCTTAGCCGGGACAGGTGTTTTGGCCTTC | CASSLAGTGVLAF
NA | NA | TRBJ1-1 | TRBV20-1 | TGCAGTGCTAGAGACCTTGAAGCTTTCTTT | CSARDLEAFF
TRBD1 | NA | TRBJ2-3 | TRBV9 | TGTGCCAGCAGCCTTCACAACAGGGGGGGCACAGATACGCAGTATTTT | CASSLHNRGGTDTQYF
NA | NA | TRBJ2-7 | TRBV6-2/TRBV6-3 | TGTGCCAGCAGTTACCGGGAAACACCTACCTACGAGCAGTACTTC | CASSYRETPTYEQYF
NA | few | TRBJ2-4 | TRBV4-2 | TGTGCCAGCAGCCAAGCGGCGGGAACCAAAAACATTCAGTACTTC | CASSQAAGTKNIQYF
NA | NA | TRBJ2-7 | TRBV10-3 | TGTGCCATCAGTGAGTCTGGGCGGGGACAGTCTCTACGAGAGCAGTACTTC | CAISESGRGQSLREQYF
TRBD1 | NA | TRBJ2-1 | TRBV5-4 | TGTGCCAGCAGCTTGGCCGGGACAGGCTACAATGAGCAGTTCTTC | CASSLAGTGYNEQFF
NA | NA | TRBJ1-5 | TRBV4-2 | TGTGCCAGCAGCCAAGACAGGAATCAGCCCCAGCATTTT | CASSQDRNQPQHF
NA | NA | TRBJ1-2 | TRBV30 | TGTGCCCAGTCCCCCGACACTAACTATGGCTACACCTTC | CAQSPDTNYGYTF
NA | NA | TRBJ2-3 | TRBV7-2 | TGTGCCAGCAGCTTAGTGGCTAGCGTAGATACGCAGTATTTT | CASSLVASVDTQYF
NA | few | TRBJ1-6 | TRBV5-4 | TGTGCCAGCAGCTTCGGGCGCGGTTATTCACCCCTCCACTTT | CASSFGRGYSPLHF
NA | NA | TRBJ1-1 | TRBV6-5 | TGTGCCAGCCGGATGGGGGTGAACACTGAAGCTTTCTTT | CASRMGVNTEAFF
NA | NA | TRBJ2-7 | TRBV18 | TGTGCCAGCTCCCCCCCCAGCGGAGGTTACGAGCAGTACTTC | CASSPPSGGYEQYF
NA | NA | TRBJ2-3 | TRBV18 | TGTGCCAGCTCACCACTTCCAACCCTCTCCCGCTCAAAATACAAGCCCCCGAATACGCAGTATTTT | CASSPLPTLSRSKYKPPNTQYF
NA | NA | TRBJ2-3 | TRBV18 | TGTGCCAGCTCACCACCAGGGGATAGGGATACGCAGTATTTT | CASSPPGDRDTQYF
NA | NA | TRBJ2-1 | TRBV6-5 | TGTGCCAGCAGTTCTAGTTCGGGACTTCGACGGTTCTTC | CASSSSSGLRRFF
TRBD2 | large | TRBJ2-7 | TRBV6-5 | TGTGCCAGCAGCGCCGCCGGGACTAGCCTTTACGAGCAGTACTTC | CASSAAGTSLYEQYF
TRBD2 | NA | TRBJ2-2 | TRBV5-1 | TGCGCCAGCACCGTACTAGCGGCAGAGAACACCGGGGAGCTGTTTTTT | CASTVLAAENTGELFF
TRBD1 | NA | TRBJ2-5 | TRBV5-1 | TGCGCCAGCAGCTCGACAGGGGGAGTAGGTGAGACCCAGTACTTC | CASSSTGGVGETQYF
NA | NA | TRBJ2-3 | TRBV11-2 | TGTGCCAGCAGCTTAGTTGGTGGGAAAGGAGATACGCAGTATTTT | CASSLVGGKGDTQYF
NA | NA | TRBJ2-7 | TRBV27 | TGTGCCAGCAGTTTACGAGACAGGAATCGTGGCGAGCAGTACTTC | CASSLRDRNRGEQYF
TRBD2 | NA | TRBJ2-1 | TRBV30 | TGTGCCTGGAGTGTAGCGGGGGCCCCTTACAATGAGCAGTTCTTC | CAWSVAGAPYNEQFF
NA | once | TRBJ1-4 | TRBV19 | TGTGCCAGTAGCATCCAAACAGCAGGGTCACAAAAACTGTTTTTT | CASSIQTAGSQKLFF
NA | NA | TRBJ2-7 | TRBV19 | TGTGCCAGTAGTATGCGGCAGACCTACGAGCAGTACTTC | CASSMRQTYEQYF
NA | NA | TRBJ1-3 | TRBV19 | TGTGCCAGCGCCACTGAACAGGGCTCTGGAAACACCATATATTTT | CASATEQGSGNTIYF
NA | NA | TRBJ2-3 | TRBV30 | TGTGCCTGGAGTTCCCCAGGGATTACTAGCACAGATACGCAGTATTTT | CAWSSPGITSTDTQYF
NA | once | TRBJ1-2 | TRBV4-1 | TGCGCCAGCAGCCAAGTTCCCCATGGGGCCCACTATGGCTACACCTTC | CASSQVPHGAHYGYTF
TRBD2 | NA | TRBJ2-1 | TRBV7-3 | TGTGCCAGCAGCTTAAACCCCGGGGGGAATGAGCAGTTCTTC | CASSLNPGGNEQFF
NA | NA | TRBJ1-4 | TRBV5-6 | TGTGCCAGCAGCACGACTGGGGCGGGAAATGAAAAACTGTTTTTT | CASSTTGAGNEKLFF
NA | NA | TRBJ1-6 | TRBV2 | TGTGCCAGCAGTGGGACAGATTTACATAATTCACCCCTCCACTTT | CASSGTDLHNSPLHF
NA | NA | TRBJ2-3 | TRBV6-5 | TGTGCCAGCAGCCACCGTGGGCGGCGCACAGATACGCAGTATTTT | CASSHRGRRTDTQYF
TRBD1 | NA | TRBJ1-1 | TRBV18 | TGTGCCAGCTCACCACCGACAGGGATGGGCACTGAAGCTTTCTTT | CASSPPTGMGTEAFF
TRBD1 | NA | TRBJ2-7 | TRBV6-2/TRBV6-3 | TGTGCCAGCAGTCGGGACAGTACCTCCCACGAGCAGTACTTC | CASSRDSTSHEQYF
TRBD1 | NA | TRBJ1-2 | TRBV18 | TGTGCCAGCTCACCGGGTACGGGACAGGGACGGGATGGCTACACCTTC | CASSPGTGQGRDGYTF
NA | NA | TRBJ2-5 | TRBV15 | TGTGCCACCAGCAGAGCCATCAGGTACCAAGAGACCCAGTACTTC | CATSRAIRYQETQYF
NA | NA | TRBJ2-2 | TRBV5-1 | TGCGCCAGCAGCCAAGACTACACCGGGGAGCTGTTTTTT | CASSQDYTGELFF
NA | NA | TRBJ1-2 | TRBV4-2 | TGTGCCAGCCGGACCGACAGGAGAAACTATGGCTACACCTTC | CASRTDRRNYGYTF
NA | NA | TRBJ2-5 | TRBV18 | TGTGCCAGCTCACCACTGGAGACCCAGTACTTC | CASSPLETQYF